A selection of T cell receptor beta chains follows, all from one sample in a study of blood T cell repertoires in COVID-19. The method was immunoSEQ multiplex PCR; TCRdb's version includes in-frame clones alone and lacks a portion of them. The sample yields roughly 53,000 clones, 82% seen once. The sequencing input was peripheral blood. The receptors shown here come from a human donor in a cohort sampled during active COVID-19. The CDR3 runs from the conserved cysteine through the conserved F or W. The order of the fields is V gene, J gene, clone size, D gene, CDR3 protein, CDR3 DNA. A D gene is named only where the DNA matches it firmly. Only part of the rows carry a size: once, few, many, or a class if the clone is expanded.

TRBV21-1	TRBJ2-5	.	.	CASSKLSRSGFLNPQETQYF	TGTGCCAGCAGCAAACTTTCACGTAGCGGTTTCCTAAATCCCCAAGAGACCCAGTACTTC
TRBV9	TRBJ2-5	.	TRBD2	CASSRGDGTTQYF	TGTGCCAGCAGCCGGGGGGACGGAACGACCCAGTACTTC
TRBV14	TRBJ1-2	once	TRBD1	CASSIQGARSYTF	TGTGCCAGCTCGATACAGGGGGCGCGGAGCTACACCTTC
TRBV2	TRBJ2-2	.	.	CASSDRGLNTGELFF	TGTGCCAGCAGTGATAGGGGCTTGAACACCGGGGAGCTGTTTTTT
TRBV5-4	TRBJ2-3	.	.	CASSPNSVGGGTDTQYF	TGTGCCAGCAGCCCTAACTCAGTGGGGGGAGGTACAGATACGCAGTATTTT
TRBV2	TRBJ1-1	.	TRBD1	CASSAGTGAVTEAFF	TGTGCCAGCAGTGCCGGGACAGGGGCCGTCACTGAAGCTTTCTTT
TRBV6-5	TRBJ2-1	.	TRBD2	CASSPGLAGDNEQFF	TGTGCCAGCAGTCCCGGACTAGCGGGAGACAATGAGCAGTTCTTC
TRBV18	TRBJ2-5	.	.	CASSPMGRQETQYF	TGTGCCAGCTCACCAATGGGCAGACAAGAGACCCAGTACTTC
TRBV24-1	TRBJ1-5	many	TRBD1	CATSDSSGTGVRPQHF	TGTGCCACCAGTGATTCTTCCGGGACAGGGGTTCGGCCCCAGCATTTT
TRBV14	TRBJ2-5	.	.	CASSWAGGKETQYF	TGTGCCAGCAGCTGGGCCGGGGGAAAAGAGACCCAGTACTTC
TRBV7-2	TRBJ1-5	.	TRBD1	CASSLWQGGNQPQHF	TGTGCCAGCAGCTTATGGCAGGGGGGAAATCAGCCCCAGCATTTT
TRBV4-3	TRBJ1-2	.	.	CASSQAVNYGYTF	TGCGCCAGCAGCCAAGCAGTAAACTATGGCTACACCTTC
TRBV4-1	TRBJ2-6	.	.	CASSQEMGGRGANVLTF	TGCGCCAGCAGCCAAGAAATGGGGGGGCGTGGGGCCAACGTCCTGACTTTC
TRBV7-9	TRBJ1-5	.	.	CASSLQGNQPQHF	TGTGCCAGCAGCTTACAGGGCAATCAGCCCCAGCATTTT
TRBV6-6	TRBJ1-3	.	.	CASSSVGNTIYF	TGTGCCAGCAGTTCCGTCGGAAACACCATATATTTT
TRBV9	TRBJ2-7	.	TRBD1	CASSPGLDRSPYF	TGTGCCAGCAGCCCCGGCCTGGACAGGTCGCCGTACTTC
TRBV28	TRBJ1-4	.	.	CASSPQLGLTNEKLFF	TGTGCCAGCAGTCCACAATTGGGGCTTACAAATGAAAAACTGTTTTTT
TRBV30	TRBJ2-1	few	.	CAWSARSSVNEQFF	TGTGCCTGGAGTGCCCGCTCTAGCGTTAATGAGCAGTTCTTC
TRBV5-1	TRBJ2-3	few	.	CASRAPGDTQYF	TGCGCCAGCAGGGCCCCGGGAGATACGCAGTATTTT
TRBV21-1	TRBJ2-5	.	.	CASSKGDRLQETQYF	TGTGCCAGCAGCAAAGGGGACAGGTTGCAAGAGACCCAGTACTTC
TRBV7-9	TRBJ2-3	once	TRBD1	CASSLASRQGITDTQYF	TGTGCCAGCAGCTTAGCATCGAGACAGGGGATCACAGATACGCAGTATTTT
TRBV30	TRBJ1-3	.	.	CAWSRTGSGNTIYF	TGTGCCTGGAGCCGTACGGGGTCTGGAAACACCATATATTTT
TRBV5-8	TRBJ2-3	.	TRBD2	CASSPTSGGGTDTQYF	TGTGCCAGCAGCCCAACTAGCGGGGGGGGCACAGATACGCAGTATTTT
TRBV27	TRBJ2-7	.	TRBD1	CASSLRDSLREQYF	TGTGCCAGCAGTCTCCGGGACAGCCTTCGGGAGCAGTACTTC
TRBV24-1	TRBJ1-4	.	.	CATSDFPEAPGILNEKLFF	TGTGCCACCAGTGATTTCCCCGAGGCCCCGGGGATCCTAAATGAAAAACTGTTTTTT
TRBV18	TRBJ2-7	.	TRBD2	CASSPGLGPRREQYF	TGTGCCAGCTCACCGGGACTAGGTCCAAGGAGGGAGCAGTACTTC